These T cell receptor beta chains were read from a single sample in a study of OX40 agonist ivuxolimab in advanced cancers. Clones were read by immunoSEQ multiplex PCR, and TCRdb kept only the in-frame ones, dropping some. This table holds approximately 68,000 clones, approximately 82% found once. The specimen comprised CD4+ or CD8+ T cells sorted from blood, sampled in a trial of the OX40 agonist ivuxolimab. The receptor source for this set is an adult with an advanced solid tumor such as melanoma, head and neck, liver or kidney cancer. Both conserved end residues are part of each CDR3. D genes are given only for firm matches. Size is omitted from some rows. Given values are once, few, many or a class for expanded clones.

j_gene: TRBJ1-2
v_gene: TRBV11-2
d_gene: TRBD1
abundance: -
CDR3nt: TGTGCCAGCAGAACGGGCGGGACAGGGATAAGCTACACCTTC
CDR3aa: CASRTGGTGISYTF

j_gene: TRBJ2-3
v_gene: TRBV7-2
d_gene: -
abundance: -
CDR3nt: TGTGCCAGCAGCGGAGGGGATGGAGATACGCAGTATTTT
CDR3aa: CASSGGDGDTQYF

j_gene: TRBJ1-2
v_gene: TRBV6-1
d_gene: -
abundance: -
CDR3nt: TGTGCCAGCAGTGAGTTGGAGGGTTACGGCTACACCTTC
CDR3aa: CASSELEGYGYTF

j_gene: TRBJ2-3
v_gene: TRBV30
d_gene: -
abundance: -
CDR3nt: TGTGCCTGGAGTGTACAGAACAGGGAATCGACTTTT
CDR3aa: CAWSVQNRESTF

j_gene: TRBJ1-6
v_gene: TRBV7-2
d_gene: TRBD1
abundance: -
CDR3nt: TGTGCCAGCAGCTTAGCGGCAGGGGGGTATAATTCACCCCTCCACTTT
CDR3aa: CASSLAAGGYNSPLHF

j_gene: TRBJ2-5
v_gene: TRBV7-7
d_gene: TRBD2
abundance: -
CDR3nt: TGTGCCAGCAGCTTATCTCACCTCAGCGGGGGGCTCCAAGAGACCCAGTACTTC
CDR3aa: CASSLSHLSGGLQETQYF

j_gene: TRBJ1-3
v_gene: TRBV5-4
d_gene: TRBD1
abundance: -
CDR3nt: TGTGCCAGCAGCATAAGGGGGCCTCAAGGAAACACCATATATTTT
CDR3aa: CASSIRGPQGNTIYF

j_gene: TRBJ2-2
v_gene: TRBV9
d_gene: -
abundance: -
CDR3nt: TGTGCCAGCAGCGTTAGTCCAGCGGGTGTGGAGCTGTTTTTT
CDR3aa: CASSVSPAGVELFF

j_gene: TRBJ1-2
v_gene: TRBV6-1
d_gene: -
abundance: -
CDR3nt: TGTGCCAGCAGTGAGGGATATGGCTACACCTTC
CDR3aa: CASSEGYGYTF

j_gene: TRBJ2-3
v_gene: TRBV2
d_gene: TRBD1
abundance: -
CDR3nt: TGTGCCAGCAGGCCCACAGGGGGCAGCACAGATACGCAGTATTTT
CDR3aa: CASRPTGGSTDTQYF

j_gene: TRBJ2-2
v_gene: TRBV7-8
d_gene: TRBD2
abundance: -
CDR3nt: TGTGCCAGCAGCTTAAGTCTAGCGGGGAACACCGGGGAGCTGTTTTTT
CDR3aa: CASSLSLAGNTGELFF

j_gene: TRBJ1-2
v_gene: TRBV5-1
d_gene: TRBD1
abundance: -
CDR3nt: TGCGCCAGCAGCTTAGTTGACAGGGCTACCTATGGCTACACCTTC
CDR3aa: CASSLVDRATYGYTF

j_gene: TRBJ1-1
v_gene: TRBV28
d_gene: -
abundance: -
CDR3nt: TGTGCCAGCAGTCCCTCCGGGACGGGGAACACTGAAGCTTTCTTT
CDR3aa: CASSPSGTGNTEAFF

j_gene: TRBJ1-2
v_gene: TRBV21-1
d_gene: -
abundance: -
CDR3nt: TGTGCCAGCAGCACACCGGGACAGGGGAGTTGGAACTATGGCTACACCTTC
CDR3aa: CASSTPGQGSWNYGYTF

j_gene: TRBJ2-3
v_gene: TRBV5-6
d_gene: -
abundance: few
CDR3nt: TGTGCCAGCAGCTGGGGGTCCAGCACAGATACGCAGTATTTT
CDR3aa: CASSWGSSTDTQYF

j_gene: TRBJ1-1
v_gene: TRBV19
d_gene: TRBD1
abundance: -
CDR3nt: TGTGCCAGTAGAGGACAGGGCAACACTGAAGCTTTCTTT
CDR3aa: CASRGQGNTEAFF

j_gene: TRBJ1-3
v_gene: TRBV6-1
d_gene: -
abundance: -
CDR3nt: TGTGCCAGCAGGAAACCTTCTGGAAACACCATATATTTT
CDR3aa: CASRKPSGNTIYF

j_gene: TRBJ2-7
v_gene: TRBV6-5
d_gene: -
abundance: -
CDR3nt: TGTGCCAGCAGTTCCCGGGACGGACCCTTCTACGAGCAGTACTTC
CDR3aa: CASSSRDGPFYEQYF

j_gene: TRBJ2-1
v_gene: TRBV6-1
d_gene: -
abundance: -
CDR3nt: TGTGCCAGCAGTGAAGCGGCCTACAATGAGCAGTTCTTC
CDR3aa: CASSEAAYNEQFF

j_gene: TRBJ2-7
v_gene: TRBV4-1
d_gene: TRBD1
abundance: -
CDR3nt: TGCGCCAGCAGCCGCGAAACGGGACAGGGGTTATCCTACGAGCAGTACTTC
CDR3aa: CASSRETGQGLSYEQYF

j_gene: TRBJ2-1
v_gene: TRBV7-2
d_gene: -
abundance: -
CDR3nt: TGTGCCAGCAGCTTAGAGATTAGCTCCTACAATGAGCAGTTCTTC
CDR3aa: CASSLEISSYNEQFF

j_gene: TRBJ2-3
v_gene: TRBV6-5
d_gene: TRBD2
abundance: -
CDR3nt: TGTGCCAGCAGTCGCAGGGAGGGGACAGATACGCAGTATTTT
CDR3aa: CASSRREGTDTQYF

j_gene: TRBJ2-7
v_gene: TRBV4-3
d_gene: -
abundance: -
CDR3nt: TGCGCCAGCAGCCAAGACCCTTTCACCTACGAGCAGTACTTC
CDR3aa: CASSQDPFTYEQYF

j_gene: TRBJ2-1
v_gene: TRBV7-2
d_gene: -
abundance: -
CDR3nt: TGTGCCAGCAGCTCGGACTATATGTACAATGAGCAGTTCTTC
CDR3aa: CASSSDYMYNEQFF

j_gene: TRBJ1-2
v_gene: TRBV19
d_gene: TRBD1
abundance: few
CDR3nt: TGTGCCAGTAGTATGACAGGGGGCAGTGGCTACACCTTC
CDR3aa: CASSMTGGSGYTF

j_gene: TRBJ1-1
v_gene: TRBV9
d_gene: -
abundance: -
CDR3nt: TGTGCCAGCAGCTTGAGGTCCGGCACTGAAGCTTTCTTT
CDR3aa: CASSLRSGTEAFF

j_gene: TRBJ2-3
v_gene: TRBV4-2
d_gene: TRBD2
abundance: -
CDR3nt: TGTGCCAGCAGCCAGGTTCTAGCGGGCGGCACAGATACGCAGTATTTT
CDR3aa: CASSQVLAGGTDTQYF

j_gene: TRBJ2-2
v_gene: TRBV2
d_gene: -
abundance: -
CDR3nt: TGTGCCAGCAGTTCGGCCACCGGGGAGCTGTTTTTT
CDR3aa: CASSSATGELFF

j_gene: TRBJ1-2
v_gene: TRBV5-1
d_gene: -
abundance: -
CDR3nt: TGCGCCAGCAGCGCTCAAGGGGTGGGCTATGGCTACACCTTC
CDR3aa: CASSAQGVGYGYTF

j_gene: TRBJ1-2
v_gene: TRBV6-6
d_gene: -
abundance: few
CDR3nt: TGTGCCTCCTTGGAGCCAGGACTAAAAGGCTACACCTTC
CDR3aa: CASLEPGLKGYTF

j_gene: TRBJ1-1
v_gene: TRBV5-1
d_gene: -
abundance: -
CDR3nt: TGCGCCAGCTCCCCGACAGAGAACACTGAAGCTTTCTTT
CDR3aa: CASSPTENTEAFF

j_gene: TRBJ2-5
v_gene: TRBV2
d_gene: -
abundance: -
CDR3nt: TGTGCCAGCAGTCGACGGGAACAAGAGACCCAGTACTTC
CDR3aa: CASSRREQETQYF

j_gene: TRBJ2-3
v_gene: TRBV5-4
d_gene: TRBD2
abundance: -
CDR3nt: TGTGCCAGCAGTAGGGGACTAGAGCGGAGCACAGATACGCAGTATTTT
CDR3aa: CASSRGLERSTDTQYF

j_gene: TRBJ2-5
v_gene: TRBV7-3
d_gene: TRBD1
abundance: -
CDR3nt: TGTGCCAGCAGCTTATCGGGGGACAGGGGCTGGGAGACCCAGTACTTC
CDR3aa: CASSLSGDRGWETQYF

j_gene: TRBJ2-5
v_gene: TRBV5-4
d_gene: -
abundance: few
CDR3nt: TGTGCCAGCAGCTTGGGGGGACAAGTGGAGACCCAGTACTTC
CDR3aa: CASSLGGQVETQYF

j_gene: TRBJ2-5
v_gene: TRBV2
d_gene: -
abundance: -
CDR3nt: TGTGCCAGCAGATGGACAGGAGGGTACCAAGAGACCCAGTACTTC
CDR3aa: CASRWTGGYQETQYF

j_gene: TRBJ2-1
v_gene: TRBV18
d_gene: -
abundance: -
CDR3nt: TGTGCCAGCTCACCACAAGGGTGGGGATCGGAGCAGTTCTTC
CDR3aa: CASSPQGWGSEQFF

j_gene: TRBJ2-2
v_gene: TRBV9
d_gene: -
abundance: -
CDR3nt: TGTGCCAGCAGCGTAGGGTCAGGGGACACCGGGGAGCTGTTTTTT
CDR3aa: CASSVGSGDTGELFF

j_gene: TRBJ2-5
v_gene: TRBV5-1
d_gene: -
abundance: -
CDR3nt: TGCGCCAGCAGTCCCGGGGAGACCCAGTACTTC
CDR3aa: CASSPGETQYF

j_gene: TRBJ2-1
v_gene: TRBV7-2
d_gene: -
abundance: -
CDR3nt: TGTGCCAGCAGCTTAGAACAGGGCTATGAGCAGTTCTTC
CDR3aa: CASSLEQGYEQFF

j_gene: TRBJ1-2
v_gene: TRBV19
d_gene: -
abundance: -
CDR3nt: TGTGCCAGTAGTGATTCAGGGGAGGATGGCTACACCTTC
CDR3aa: CASSDSGEDGYTF

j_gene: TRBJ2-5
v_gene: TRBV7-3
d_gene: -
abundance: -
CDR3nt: TGTGCCAGCAGCTTAATGGGATGGGGCTCGGAGACCCAGTACTTC
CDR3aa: CASSLMGWGSETQYF

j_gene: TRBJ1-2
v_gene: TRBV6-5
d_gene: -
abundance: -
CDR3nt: TGTGCCAGCAGTTACTCGAAGTCCCCCCGTTATGGCTACACCTTC
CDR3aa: CASSYSKSPRYGYTF

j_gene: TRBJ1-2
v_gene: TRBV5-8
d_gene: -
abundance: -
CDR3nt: TGTGCCAGCAGCTTAGAAGGCTACTATGGCTACACCTTC
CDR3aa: CASSLEGYYGYTF

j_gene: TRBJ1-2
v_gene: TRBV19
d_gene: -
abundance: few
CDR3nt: TGTGCCAGTAGTGATGACCGGTACTATGGCTACACCTTC
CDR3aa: CASSDDRYYGYTF

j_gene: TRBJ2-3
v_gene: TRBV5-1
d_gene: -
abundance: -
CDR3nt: TGCGCCAGCAGCTTGATAAGCACAGATACGCAGTATTTT
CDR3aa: CASSLISTDTQYF

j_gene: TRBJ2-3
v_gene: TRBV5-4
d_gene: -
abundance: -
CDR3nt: TGTGCCAGCAGTTATGGACAGTTTTTCACAGATACGCAGTATTTT
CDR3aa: CASSYGQFFTDTQYF

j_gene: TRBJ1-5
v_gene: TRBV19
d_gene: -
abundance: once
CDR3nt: TGTGCCAGTAGTCCCTCGACAGTCGGGCAGCCCCAGCATTTT
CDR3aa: CASSPSTVGQPQHF

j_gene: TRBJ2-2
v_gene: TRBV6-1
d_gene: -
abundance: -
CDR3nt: TGTGCCAGCAGTGACCAGGCGAACACCGGGGAGCTGTTTTTT
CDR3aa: CASSDQANTGELFF